These 4 T cell receptor beta chains were sequenced from one sample in a study of response to subunit inactivated influenza vaccine. A single record per CDR3 protein comes from TCRdb applying MiXCR to the RT-PCR reads. The sample shows 550,000 to 650,000 distinct CDR3 sequences, about an eighth of them seen only once. The source material was PBMCs from blood, sampled on the day of vaccination. The receptor set was obtained from a man aged 45-65 years who received an inactivated influenza vaccine.

This clonotype has a handful of counts. This chain links TRBV29-1 with TRBJ1-2, with D maybe TRBD1 (6 bases). Germline-derived CDR1 and CDR2 are SQVTM and ANQGSEA. Trimming took off 5 bases at V and 4 bases at J, with 14 bases between the two ends. This CDR3 has 13 residues. For the CDR3, the DNA is TGCAGCGTTCCGGTGACAGGTAGCTATGGCTACACCTTC. Translating gives CSVPVTGSYGYTF.

This clonotype was detected ten times or more. This chain links TRBV20-1 with TRBJ1-4; 10 bases line up with TRBD1. Germline CDR1 is DFQATT and CDR2 is SNEGSKA (reference sequence). The CDR3 runs 15 residues. V lost 2 bases and J lost 8; bases outside the gene matches: 8. The CDR3 sequence: CSARSPGQGSEKLFF. CDR3 sequence (DNA): TGCAGTGCTAGATCCCCGGGACAGGGGTCCGAAAAACTGTTTTTT.

This sequence joins TRBV6-2 or TRBV6-3 and TRBJ2-3; D is uncertain. V was cut by 5 bases and J by 1 base, with 16 bases left in between. Looked up from germline, CDR1 is MNHEY and CDR2 is SVGEGT. The CDR3 has 16 residues. DNA of the CDR3: TGTGCCAGCAGTCGGGTGGTGGGTCTTGGCACAGATACGCAGTATTTT. This sequence encodes CASSRVVGLGTDTQYF.

V and J are TRBV9 and TRBJ2-3; tentative D call: TRBD1 (5 bases). V was shortened by 3 bases and J by 4 bases, with 12 bases between the two germline ends. The CDR3 totals 14 residues. Germline V gene sequence: CDR1 SGDLS, CDR2 YYNGEE. CDR3 sequence: CASSAQGVSDTQYF. CDR3 DNA sequence: TGTGCCAGCAGCGCTCAGGGTGTGTCAGATACGCAGTATTTT.